Sequencing of this T cell receptor (beta chain) was carried out in a study of control samples from healthy donors and cancer patients. Generated by immunoSEQ multiplex PCR, the TCRdb table keeps only in-frame clones and is missing some. The sample carries about 250,000 clones, roughly 80% recorded once. CDR3 length: 15 amino acids. J was trimmed by 4 bases and V by 3 bases; bases with no gene match: 6. CDR1 SGDLS and CDR2 YYNGEE come from the germline V gene. Sequenced sample: PBMCs. The source of this sequence is a woman in her fifties or sixties with lung cancer. The chain carries TRBV9 and TRBJ2-5, with 10 bases matching TRBD2. CDR3 protein: CASSGAGGRGETQYF. Written as DNA, the CDR3 is TGTGCCAGCAGCGGAGCGGGGGGGCGGGGAGAGACCCAGTACTTC.